The T cell receptor (beta chain) under discussion was sequenced for a study of blood T cell repertoires in COVID-19. Study-wide context: There were acute and convalescent COVID-19 samples, and they came from the United States, Italy and Spain. Sources were T cells, B-cell-depleted T cells, or PBMCs; the material itself was cDNA or gDNA.

TCRdb's table, derived via immunoSEQ multiplex PCR, lists solely in-frame clones and lacks some. The sample comprises a few hundred thousand clones, roughly 88% of which are singletons, and over 2% rests with the top ten. CDR3 size: 11 residues. Germline V CDR1 and CDR2: SGHDT, YYEEEE. The ends were cut back, 3 bases at V and 8 bases at J, with 3 bases in the middle. This clone came up a few times. The TCR comes from a man younger than 45 who had recovered from COVID-19. The rearrangement links TRBV5-6 to TRBJ1-6, with D unclear. Sequenced sample: peripheral blood. CDR3 coding DNA: TGTGCCAGCAGCTCCTATTCACCCCTCCACTTT. It yields the protein CASSSYSPLHF.